This T cell receptor (beta chain) was recorded in a study of CD8+ T cells in alopecia areata. On the study more broadly: Treated patients swallowed 5 to 10 mg of oral tofacitinib twice daily. Tofacitinib administration persisted for 6 to 18 months, succeeded by 6 months off drug.

Sequencing relied on a cDNA template that was reverse transcribed from extracted RNA. The method was immunoSEQ multiplex PCR; TCRdb's version includes in-frame clones alone and lacks a portion of them. The table records about 69,000 clones, roughly 61% of them present only once. Individuals with alopecia areata gave both lesional scalp punch biopsies and peripheral blood for collection. Cell sorting was applied to PBMCs, and CD4+ and CD8+ T cells were collected. The germline gives CDR1 GTSNPN, CDR2 SVGIG (reference sequence). This CDR3 spans 15 amino acids. J was trimmed by 0 bases and V by 3 bases; bases with no gene match: 5.

The clonotype comes from a human donor with alopecia areata. Sequences were derived from CD8+ T cells sorted from blood, sampled at week 0. The genes are TRBV30 and TRBJ2-1; TRBD2 agrees at 7 bases. CDR3 sequence: CAWRTSTSSYNEQFF. The CDR3 DNA is TGTGCCTGGAGGACTAGCACCAGCTCCTACAATGAGCAGTTCTTC. Complete variable domain (other parts from reference TRBV30 and TRBJ2-1): SQTIHQWPATLVQPVGSPLSLECTVEGTSNPNLYWYRQAAGRGLQLLFYSVGIGQISSEVPQNLSASRPQDRQFILSSKKLLLSDSGFYLCAWRTSTSSYNEQFFGPGTRLTVL.